A selection of T cell receptor beta chains follows, all from one sample in a study of blood T cells in healthy people across ages. A single record per CDR3 protein comes from TCRdb applying MiXCR to the 5' RACE reads. The sample yields over a million distinct CDR3 sequences, approximately 63% seen once. Sequenced material: blood. These receptors originate from a man aged 18 to 35 in good health. The CDR3 runs from the conserved cysteine through the conserved F or W. The D gene is left open where the match is weak. Only some rows state a clone size, as once, few, many or a class for expanded clones.

D gene	V gene	clone size	J gene	CDR3 length	CDR3 DNA	CDR3 protein
NA	TRBV29-1	few	TRBJ1-2	10	TGCAGCGTTGAGGCCGCTGGCTACACCTTC	CSVEAAGYTF
NA	TRBV7-9	few	TRBJ2-1	12	TGTGCCAGCAGTCCTAGCGAAAATGAGCAGTTCTTC	CASSPSENEQFF
NA	TRBV20-1	NA	TRBJ2-4	13	TGCAGTGCTAGGGTGTCAGGGGAGGACATTCAGTACTTC	CSARVSGEDIQYF
TRBD1	TRBV27	NA	TRBJ1-1	14	TGTGCCAGCAGTACAGGGGGCGAGAACACTGAAGCTTTCTTT	CASSTGGENTEAFF
NA	TRBV7-9	few	TRBJ2-7	14	TGTGCCAGCACGGGACAAGAGAGCTCCTACGAGCAGTACTTC	CASTGQESSYEQYF
TRBD1	TRBV12-3/TRBV12-4	NA	TRBJ1-2	14	TGTGCCAGCAGCAGCCTGGACAGGTCCAGGGGCTACACCTTC	CASSSLDRSRGYTF
NA	TRBV2	NA	TRBJ2-7	10	TGTGCCAGCAGTGAAAACGAGCAGTACTTC	CASSENEQYF
NA	TRBV20-1	NA	TRBJ2-1	17	TGCAGTGCTAGAGATAGGACTTCGGGGGCCATTACAAATGAGCAGTTCTTC	CSARDRTSGAITNEQFF
NA	TRBV6-4	NA	TRBJ2-1	16	TGTGCCAGCAGCTCAAGGGGGAAGAGCTCCTACAATGAGCAGTTCTTC	CASSSRGKSSYNEQFF
NA	TRBV7-9	few	TRBJ2-1	14	TGTGCCAGCAGCTTTAGAGACGAGCCCCGGGAGCAGTTCTTC	CASSFRDEPREQFF
NA	TRBV4-1	few	TRBJ2-1	15	TGCGCCAGCAGCCCAGGCATTCCGTCCTACAATGAGCAGTTCTTC	CASSPGIPSYNEQFF
NA	TRBV20-1	NA	TRBJ2-7	11	TGCAGTGCTCTGGGACCTTACGAGCAGTACTTC	CSALGPYEQYF
NA	TRBV6-1	NA	TRBJ2-3	16	TGTGCCAGCAGTGATGGACAAACATCTAGCACAGATACTCAGTATTTT	CASSDGQTSSTDTQYF
NA	TRBV12-3/TRBV12-4	NA	TRBJ2-3	14	TGTGCCAGCAGTTTGCCCGAGAGCACAGATACGCAGTATTTT	CASSLPESTDTQYF
TRBD2	TRBV28	NA	TRBJ2-7	16	TGTGCCAGCAGTTTTCCTCCGGCGGGGGGGCCCTACGAGCAGTACTTC	CASSFPPAGGPYEQYF
TRBD1	TRBV20-1	NA	TRBJ2-5	13	TGCAGTGCTGAGGTGGACAGGGAAGGGGAGCAGTACTTC	CSAEVDREGEQYF
TRBD2	TRBV20-1	few	TRBJ2-3	16	TGCAGTGCTAGAGAGTACCCAGCGGGGGGGCAAGATACGCAGTATTTT	CSAREYPAGGQDTQYF